This T cell receptor (beta chain) was identified in a study of spatial heterogeneity in lung cancer. At least ten counts were recorded for this clonotype. What it recognizes is unknown. With the library built for alpha chains, this beta chain is off target and its frequency is not meaningful. Per germline, CDR1 MNHNY and CDR2 SVGAGI (reference sequence). V dropped 2 bases and J dropped 0; count of bases not matched to a gene: 2. The length of the CDR3 is 15 residues. Each CDR3 protein is one row after TCRdb ran MiXCR on the 5' RACE reads. The sample consists of around 18,000 distinct CDR3 sequences, approximately 5.6% of them appearing once. Overall study findings and caveats: Tumors with more nonsynonymous mutations had more expanded intratumoral alpha and beta TCRs.

Noted time point: sample taken at primary tumor resection. The TCR comes from a female donor with early-stage non-small cell lung cancer. The sample consisted of lung tumor tissue, taken at surgery. The chain couples TRBV6-6 to TRBJ2-5; TRBD2 aligns across 8 bases. The CDR3 nucleotides are TGTGCCAGCAGTTACAAGCGGGGGAACCAAGAGACCCAGTACTTC. Residues: CASSYKRGNQETQYF.